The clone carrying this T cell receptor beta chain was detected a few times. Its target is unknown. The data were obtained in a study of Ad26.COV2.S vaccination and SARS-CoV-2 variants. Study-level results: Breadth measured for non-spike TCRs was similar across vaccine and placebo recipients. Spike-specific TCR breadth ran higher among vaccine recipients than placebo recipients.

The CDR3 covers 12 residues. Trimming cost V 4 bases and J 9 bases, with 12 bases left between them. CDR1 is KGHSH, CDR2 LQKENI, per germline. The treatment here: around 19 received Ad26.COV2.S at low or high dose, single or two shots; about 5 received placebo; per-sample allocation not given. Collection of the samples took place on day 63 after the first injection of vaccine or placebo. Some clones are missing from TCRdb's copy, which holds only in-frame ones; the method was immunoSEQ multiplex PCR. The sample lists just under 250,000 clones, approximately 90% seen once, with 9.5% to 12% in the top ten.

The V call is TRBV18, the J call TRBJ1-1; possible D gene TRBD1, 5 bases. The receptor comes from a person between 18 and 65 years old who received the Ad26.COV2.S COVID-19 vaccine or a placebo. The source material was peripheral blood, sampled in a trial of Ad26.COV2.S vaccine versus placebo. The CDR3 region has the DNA TGTGCCAGCTCACGGGATAAGGGGAAAGCTTTCTTT. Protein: CASSRDKGKAFF. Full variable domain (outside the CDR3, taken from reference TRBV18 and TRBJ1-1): NAGVMQNPRHLVRRRGQEARLRCSPMKGHSHVYWYRQLPEEGLKFMVYLQKENIIDESGMPKERFSAEFPKEGPSILRIQQVVRGDSAAYFCASSRDKGKAFFGQGTRLTVV.